The rows below give T cell receptor beta chains drawn from one sample of a study of blood T cell repertoires in COVID-19. The method was immunoSEQ multiplex PCR; TCRdb's version includes in-frame clones alone and lacks a portion of them. The sample has some 410,000 clones; 88% are singletons. The sample taken for sequencing was PBMCs or T cells enriched from blood (not recorded which). These receptor sequences come from a woman in her twenties or thirties with acute COVID-19. Both conserved end residues are part of each CDR3. D genes are given only for firm matches. The size of a clone is reported for some rows only, either as once, few or many, or as a class for expanded clones.

15	TRBD1	NA	TRBJ2-7	TRBV23-1	CASSQGTGKSYEQYF	TGCGCCAGCAGTCAAGGGACAGGGAAATCCTACGAGCAGTACTTC
18	NA	NA	TRBJ1-5	TRBV28	CASFTPGHITYSNQPQHF	TGTGCCAGCTTCACTCCGGGACATATTACTTATAGCAATCAGCCCCAGCATTTT
23	TRBD1	NA	TRBJ1-5	TRBV5-3	CARSTQEGTGGGPVNVSNQPQHF	TGTGCCAGAAGCACACAGGAGGGGACAGGAGGGGGTCCAGTAAACGTAAGCAATCAGCCCCAGCATTTT
11	NA	NA	TRBJ2-7	TRBV20-1	CSARADYEQYF	TGCAGTGCTAGGGCCGACTACGAGCAGTACTTC
13	TRBD1	NA	TRBJ2-5	TRBV2	CASRDDRGETQYF	TGTGCCAGCAGGGATGACAGGGGTGAGACCCAGTACTTC
15	TRBD2	NA	TRBJ2-3	TRBV18	CASSKLAGSTDTQYF	TGTGCCAGCTCAAAACTAGCGGGGAGCACAGATACGCAGTATTTT
14	NA	NA	TRBJ2-1	TRBV6-6	CASTYGLLGDEQFF	TGTGCCAGCACCTACGGACTCCTAGGCGATGAGCAGTTCTTC
14	NA	NA	TRBJ2-7	TRBV19	CASSSVRASYEQYF	TGTGCCAGTAGTTCCGTCAGGGCATCCTACGAGCAGTACTTC
16	NA	NA	TRBJ1-4	TRBV25-1	CASSATWPGANEKLFF	TGTGCCAGCAGTGCCACATGGCCGGGGGCTAATGAAAAACTGTTTTTT
13	NA	NA	TRBJ1-1	TRBV29-1	CSVALTSSPEAFF	TGCAGCGTTGCTCTGACTTCTTCTCCTGAAGCTTTCTTT
15	TRBD2	NA	TRBJ2-7	TRBV11-2	CASSLGLAGGYEQYF	TGTGCCAGCAGCTTAGGACTAGCGGGGGGCTACGAGCAGTACTTC
12	NA	NA	TRBJ1-5	TRBV19	CASSNPAGGAYF	TGTGCCAGTAGTAACCCAGCGGGGGGGGCCTATTTT
10	NA	NA	TRBJ1-2	TRBV28	CASRGEGYTF	TGTGCCAGCAGAGGGGAAGGCTACACCTTC
16	TRBD2	NA	TRBJ2-1	TRBV10-3	CAIKAGGGAQVNEQFF	TGTGCCATCAAGGCTGGCGGGGGGGCACAGGTCAATGAGCAGTTCTTC
15	TRBD2	NA	TRBJ2-7	TRBV7-2	CASSYIAGGLYEQYF	TGTGCCAGCAGCTATATAGCGGGGGGGTTGTACGAGCAGTACTTC
13	NA	few	TRBJ2-5	TRBV30	CAWSVGVAETQYF	TGTGCCTGGAGTGTAGGAGTAGCAGAGACCCAGTACTTC
13	NA	NA	TRBJ1-3	TRBV3-1/TRBV3-2	CASSPSLGNTIYF	TGTGCCAGCAGCCCTAGTTTAGGAAACACCATATATTTT
14	TRBD1	NA	TRBJ1-5	TRBV2	CASTVGQGNQPQHF	TGTGCCAGCACTGTAGGACAGGGGAATCAGCCCCAGCATTTT
17	TRBD1	NA	TRBJ1-5	TRBV24-1	CATSDLGGQGTVGPQHF	TGTGCCACCAGTGATCTTGGGGGACAGGGGACAGTTGGGCCCCAGCATTTT
15	TRBD1	NA	TRBJ2-5	TRBV5-1	CASSPGQTGSETQYF	TGCGCCAGCAGCCCGGGACAGACAGGGTCAGAGACCCAGTACTTC
15	NA	NA	TRBJ1-3	TRBV3-1/TRBV3-2	CASSLQARGRHTIYF	TGTGCCAGCAGCCTACAAGCCCGCGGCCGACACACCATATATTTT
15	NA	NA	TRBJ2-3	TRBV18	CASSPFPQGQDTQYF	TGTGCCAGCTCACCATTTCCTCAGGGGCAAGATACGCAGTATTTT
13	NA	NA	TRBJ1-3	TRBV19	CASSMSPGNTIYF	TGTGCCAGTAGTATGAGCCCTGGAAACACCATATATTTT
16	TRBD1	NA	TRBJ2-6	TRBV7-2	CASSFQGATGANVLTF	TGTGCCAGCAGCTTTCAGGGGGCCACTGGGGCCAACGTCCTGACTTTC
12	TRBD1	NA	TRBJ2-4	TRBV12-3/TRBV12-4	CASSLNLGQEYF	TGTGCCAGCAGTTTAAACCTGGGACAGGAGTACTTC
14	NA	NA	TRBJ1-2	TRBV7-9	CASSVVTANYGYTF	TGTGCCAGCAGCGTTGTGACAGCGAACTATGGCTACACCTTC
13	NA	once	TRBJ1-2	TRBV29-1	CSVVGERNYGYTF	TGCAGCGTTGTAGGGGAACGTAACTATGGCTACACCTTC
15	TRBD1	NA	TRBJ1-6	TRBV6-5	CASRDRGTYNSPLHF	TGTGCCAGCAGGGACAGGGGTACCTATAATTCACCCCTCCACTTT
16	NA	NA	TRBJ1-6	TRBV9	CASSNRQSPGNSPLHF	TGTGCCAGCAGCAATAGACAATCCCCGGGGAATTCACCCCTCCACTTT
15	NA	NA	TRBJ1-1	TRBV5-4	CASSLVGSASTEAFF	TGTGCCAGCAGCTTGGTGGGCTCCGCGAGCACTGAAGCTTTCTTT
12	NA	NA	TRBJ1-2	TRBV3-1/TRBV3-2	CASSRDSYGYTF	TGTGCCAGCAGCCGAGACAGCTATGGCTACACCTTC
12	NA	NA	TRBJ2-7	TRBV6-1	CASSEGGYEQYF	TGTGCCAGCAGTGAAGGAGGATACGAGCAGTACTTC
11	NA	NA	TRBJ1-1	TRBV12-3/TRBV12-4	CASTRYTEAFF	TGTGCCAGCACTAGGTACACTGAAGCTTTCTTT
16	TRBD1	NA	TRBJ1-3	TRBV5-1	CASSSSGTGDGNTIYF	TGCGCCAGCAGCTCTTCCGGGACAGGGGACGGAAACACCATATATTTT